This entry is about one T cell receptor (beta chain). Its target is unknown. The data are from a study of brain T cells in children with intractable seizures. Overall study findings and caveats: Patients' HCMV serostatus was unknown; virus specificity rests on CDR3 similarity alone.

The data were produced by immunoSEQ multiplex PCR, yet TCRdb's version contains in-frame clones alone and is incomplete. The profile covers fewer than 80,000 clones, with roughly 95% appearing a single time and roughly 0.38% taken by the ten largest. The junction had 8 bases not matched to a gene; V was cut back by 2 bases and J by 4 bases. Looked up from germline, CDR1 is SGHTA and CDR2 is FQGNSA. This CDR3 has 16 amino acids. The sample here was peripheral blood, taken at surgery. The rearrangement joins TRBV7-2 to TRBJ1-5, with TRBD1 matching 7 bases. This receptor was obtained from a boy younger than two with focal cortical dysplasia and intractable seizures. CDR3 sequence (DNA): TGTGCCAGCAGCTTACTCTTTCAGGGGGGAAATCAGCCCCAGCATTTT. This translates into CASSLLFQGGNQPQHF.